The 16 T cell receptor beta chains presented below share a single source sample, sequenced in a study. Profiling relied on immunoSEQ multiplex PCR, and the TCRdb table lists in-frame clones only, not all of them. The sample shows around 50,000 clones, approximately 93% of them seen only once. Input material: PBMCs. These receptors were collected from a man aged 35-49 years with rheumatoid arthritis.

The gene calls are TRBV5-1 and TRBJ2-7; D call uncertain. CDR1 is SGHRS, CDR2 YFSETQ, per germline. The V and J ends lost 0 bases and 6 bases respectively, with 13 bases between them. The CDR3 is 14 residues long. CDR3 residues: CASSLDLGFGEQYF. In nucleotides, the CDR3 is TGCGCCAGCAGCTTGGATCTCGGATTCGGCGAGCAGTACTTC.

CDR3 protein: CASSQDSGRGRSSYEQYF. The DNA for the CDR3 is TGTGCCAGCAGCCAGGATAGCGGGAGGGGCCGGAGCTCCTACGAGCAGTACTTC. The V call is TRBV3-1 (or the pseudogene TRBV3-2), the J call TRBJ2-7; TRBD2 agrees at 11 bases. Trimming took 3 bases from V and 0 from J; bases not matched to a gene: 10. CDR3 size: 18 residues. Germline V lookup: CDR1 LGHDT, CDR2 YNNKEL (reference sequence).

The chain couples TRBV5-6 to TRBJ2-2; TRBD1 agrees at 11 bases. The J segment lost 6 bases and the V segment lost 0 bases, leaving 1 base of the junction unmatched. The length of the CDR3 is 15 residues. Germline V gives CDR1 SGHDT, CDR2 YYEEEE. The CDR3 DNA reads TGTGCCAGCAGCTTGGGGACAGGGGGCTCCGGGGAGCTGTTTTTT. It specifies CASSLGTGGSGELFF.

The CDR3 sequence is CASRISETGKLFF. Here the CDR3 DNA reads TGTGCCAGCAGGATTTCGGAGACGGGAAAACTGTTTTTT. This chain uses TRBV7-8 with TRBJ1-4; D not certain. The CDR3 sequence is 13 residues long. Trimming pared 6 bases from V and 10 bases from J, leaving 15 bases between. Germline assignment: CDR1 SGHVS and CDR2 FQNEAQ.

V gene TRBV18 combines with J gene TRBJ2-1; 9 bases are a match to TRBD2. Germline V CDR1 and CDR2: KGHSH, LQKENI. V lost 5 bases, J lost 3 bases, and 8 bases stayed unmatched. CDR3 length: 16 amino acids. CDR3 amino acids: CASSKWREGHYNEQFF. In DNA form, the CDR3 reads TGTGCCAGCTCAAAATGGCGGGAGGGCCACTACAATGAGCAGTTCTTC.

The chain joins TRBV5-8 to TRBJ1-2, with 10 bases aligning to TRBD1. This CDR3 comprises 13 residues. Germline CDR1 reads SGHTS; CDR2 reads YDEGEE. The trim removed 2 bases at V and 10 bases at J, leaving 5 bases unmatched. CDR3 sequence (DNA): TGTGCCAGCAGCTTCCGGGACAGGGGAGACTACACCTTC. Translated: CASSFRDRGDYTF.

On this clone itself: The junction departs from the called germline gene at one end, perhaps through a read error. The chain is built from TRBV6-6 and TRBJ1-4; D is unclear. The CDR3 totals 15 residues. Germline CDR1 MNHNY, CDR2 SVGAGI (reference sequence). The CDR3 spells CASSDSGGANEKLFF. CDR3 bases: TGTGCCAGCAGTGACTCCGGCGGCGCTAATGAAAAACTGTTTTTT.

The chain joins TRBV27 to TRBJ2-4; 7 bases fit TRBD1. The CDR3 is 16 amino acids. V shed 5 bases, J shed 0 bases, and the junction held 7 bases outside the gene matches. Germline lookup yields CDR1 MNHEY and CDR2 SMNVEV (reference sequence). The CDR3 loop reads CASSPGQLLAKNIQYF. Here the CDR3 DNA reads TGTGCCAGCAGTCCGGGACAGTTACTAGCCAAAAACATTCAGTACTTC.

This clone was detected only once. This chain uses TRBV6-5 with TRBJ1-2, with D hard to call. This CDR3 contains 12 residues. CDR1 is MNHEY, CDR2 SVGAGI, per germline. Trimming stripped 2 bases from V and 8 bases from J, with 9 bases between. This CDR3 reads CASSYEGGGYTF. The CDR3 DNA reads as TGTGCCAGCAGTTACGAGGGTGGCGGCTACACCTTC.

The chain carries TRBV9 and TRBJ1-2, with D perhaps TRBD1 (6 bases). Per the germline V gene, CDR1 is SGDLS and CDR2 is YYNGEE. V lost 1 base, J lost 0 bases, and 13 bases lay in between. The CDR3 extends over 16 amino acids. For the CDR3, the DNA is TGTGCCAGCAGCGTATCTAGGGACAACCCTAACTATGGCTACACCTTC. Its protein product is CASSVSRDNPNYGYTF.

The chain is built from TRBV6-5 and TRBJ2-7; D unclear. The CDR3 runs 10 residues. Germline V gene lookup returns CDR1 MNHEY and CDR2 SVGAGI. V was shortened by 6 bases and J by 6 bases, with 6 bases between the two germline ends. The CDR3 nucleotides read TGTGCCAGCAGCGGTGTCGAGCAGTACTTC. The encoded protein is CASSGVEQYF.

The chain couples TRBV28 to TRBJ2-1; no firm D call. From germline, CDR1 is MDHEN and CDR2 SYDVKM. Trimming took 4 bases from V and 7 from J, leaving 11 bases between them. The CDR3 spans 13 residues. CDR3 coding DNA: TGTGCCAGCAGTTCAACCCTCCTTAATGAGCAGTTCTTC. As protein: CASSSTLLNEQFF.

In its sample, this clone was seen once. The V gene is TRBV6-5, the J gene TRBJ1-1; D is undetermined. Germline CDR1 is MNHEY and CDR2 is SVGAGI. V was clipped by 4 bases and J by 0 bases, with 6 bases between them. CDR3 size: 13 residues. This chain's CDR3 is CASSWAVNTEAFF. DNA of the CDR3: TGTGCCAGCAGTTGGGCAGTGAACACTGAAGCTTTCTTT.

The V gene is TRBV10-3, the J gene TRBJ2-7, with D unclear. Trimming removed 5 bases from V and 0 bases from J, with 14 bases in between. Germline assignment: CDR1 ENHRY and CDR2 SYGVKD. The CDR3 sequence is 15 residues long. The DNA for the CDR3 is TGTGCCATCAGTACGTCAGACACGAGCTCCTACGAGCAGTACTTC. This codes for CAISTSDTSSYEQYF.

The chain uses TRBV11-2 and TRBJ1-1; 8 nucleotides agree with TRBD1. J gave up 4 bases and V 2 bases, and 3 bases lay outside the gene matches. The CDR3 has 14 amino acids. Germline V gene lookup returns CDR1 SGHAT and CDR2 FQNNGV. DNA of the CDR3: TGTGCCAGCAGCTTATTTACAGGGGGCACTGAAGCTTTCTTT. Its translation: CASSLFTGGTEAFF.

This chain uses TRBV6-5 with TRBJ1-1; D is unclear. This CDR3 is 16 amino acids long. In germline, CDR1 is MNHEY, CDR2 SVGAGI. V dropped 0 bases and J dropped 3 bases, with 14 bases sitting between them. This chain's CDR3 is CASSYSRGIGYTEAFF. CDR3 bases: TGTGCCAGCAGTTACTCGAGAGGCATAGGGTACACTGAAGCTTTCTTT.